The sequence of this TCR beta chain was determined in a study of cytomegalovirus exposure and HLA in healthy donors. 13 Jbeta primers and 60 Vbeta primers were used for the PCR. Profiling relied on immunoSEQ multiplex PCR, and the TCRdb table lists in-frame clones only, not all of them. Among around 220,000 clones listed, about three quarters were seen once. This CDR3 is built from 16 residues. Germline V gene sequence: CDR1 PRHDT, CDR2 FYEKMQ (reference sequence). With V trimmed by 5 bases and J by 7 bases, 8 bases remained unmatched. Sequences were obtained from PBMCs. This chain connects TRBV13 to TRBJ2-2; TRBD1 matches 12 bases. The receptor comes from a man aged 40-49 years in good health and CMV-seronegative. Written as DNA, the CDR3 is TGTGCCAGCAGCGGTCCGGGACAGGGGGCGATCGGGGAGCTGTTTTTT. This translates into CASSGPGQGAIGELFF. Filled out from reference TRBV13 and TRBJ2-2, the complete variable domain reads AAGVIQSPRHLIKEKRETATLKCYPIPRHDTVYWYQQGPGQDPQFLISFYEKMQSDKGSIPDRFSAQQFSDYHSELNMSSLELGDSALYFCASSGPGQGAIGELFFGEGSRLTVL.